One and the same sample provided the 14 T cell receptor beta chains below, sequenced in a study of control samples from healthy donors and cancer patients. Measured with immunoSEQ multiplex PCR; TCRdb has only the in-frame clones, and not every one. The table includes about 26,000 clones, approximately 85% detected once. Sequenced material: PBMCs. The origin of the receptors is an older woman with head and neck cancer.

J is TRBJ1-2 and V is TRBV30; D is undetermined. The germline V and J ends were trimmed by 2 bases and 10 bases, with 11 bases remaining between them. Germline V CDR1 and CDR2: GTSNPN, SVGIG (reference sequence). CDR3 length: 11 residues. The CDR3 DNA reads as TGTGCCTGGAGTCCCGGGGAATCCTACACCTTC. Amino acids: CAWSPGESYTF.

A single count supports this clone. The chain carries TRBV7-8 and TRBJ1-1; D is unresolved. The CDR3 extends over 14 amino acids. CDR1 and CDR2 (germline): SGHVS, FQNEAQ. V gave up 0 bases and J gave up 5 bases, with 10 bases separating them. For the CDR3, the DNA is TGTGCCAGCAGCTTAGCGGGCCTAGGGACTGAAGCTTTCTTT. Translating it yields CASSLAGLGTEAFF. Based on the CDR3 plus reference TRBV7-8 and TRBJ1-1, the full variable domain is GAGVSQSPRYKVAKRGQDVALRCDPISGHVSLFWYQQALGQGPEFLTYFQNEAQLDKSGLPSDRFFAERPEGSVSTLKIQRTQQEDSAVYLCASSLAGLGTEAFFGQGTRLTVV.

The V call is TRBV5-1, the J call TRBJ1-4, with D perhaps matching TRBD1 (5 bases). V lost 0 bases to trimming and J lost 7 bases, with 13 bases between them. CDR1 is SGHRS and CDR2 is YFSETQ in the germline V gene. The CDR3 length is 15 residues. For the CDR3, the DNA is TGCGCCAGCAGCTTGGGGGGACGCTCGGGTGAAAAACTGTTTTTT. Protein: CASSLGGRSGEKLFF.

This chain links TRBV5-4 with TRBJ2-4; no clear D. This CDR3 comprises 14 residues. The V end lost 4 bases, the J end lost 1 base, and 9 bases lay between the germline ends. The germline gives CDR1 SGHNT, CDR2 YYREEE (reference sequence). CDR3 nucleotides: TGTGCCAGCAGCCCCCCCGAGGCCAAAAACATTCAGTACTTC. The encoded protein is CASSPPEAKNIQYF.

The genes are TRBV7-3 and TRBJ2-6; D possibly corresponds to TRBD1 (6 bases). Germline V gives CDR1 SGHTA, CDR2 FQGTGA. The CDR3 is 17 amino acids. Between the trimmed V and J ends, which lost 2 bases and 0 bases, there was a span of 11 bases. The CDR3 DNA is TGTGCCAGCAGCTTACAGGGGCTCTCCTCTGGGGCCAACGTCCTGACTTTC. It is translated as CASSLQGLSSGANVLTF.

The sample holds one count of this clone. The J gene is TRBJ1-4, the V gene TRBV30, with 11 positions matching TRBD1. V lost 1 base, J lost 7 bases, and 2 bases stayed unmatched. The germline V gene encodes CDR1 GTSNPN and CDR2 SVGIG (reference sequence). The CDR3 totals 14 residues. The CDR3 protein is CAWSGTGGFEKLFF. The CDR3, as DNA: TGTGCCTGGAGTGGGACAGGGGGCTTTGAAAAACTGTTTTTT.

The chain employs TRBV11-3 and TRBJ2-5, with TRBD2 matching over 14 bases. Trimming cost V 7 bases and J 4 bases; bases outside gene matches: 5. Germline-derived CDR1 and CDR2 are SGHNT and YENEEA. CDR3 length equals 15 residues. The CDR3 nucleotides are TGTGCCAGCAACCGTGGGACTAGCGGGGGAGAGACCCAGTACTTC. This translates into CASNRGTSGGETQYF. Supplemented by reference TRBV11-3 and TRBJ2-5, the full variable domain reads EAGVVQSPRYKIIEKKQPVAFWCNPISGHNTLYWYLQNLGQGPELLIRYENEEAVDDSQLPKDRFSAERLKGVDSTLKIQPAELGDSAVYLCASNRGTSGGETQYFGPGTRLLVL.

The rearrangement joins TRBV9 to TRBJ2-3, with 8 bases fitting TRBD2. V lost 0 bases, J lost 5 bases, and 11 bases stayed unmatched. Per germline, CDR1 SGDLS and CDR2 YYNGEE. The CDR3 spans 17 residues. As DNA, the CDR3 is TGTGCCAGCAGCGTAGGAACGAGCGGGAGTGGAGGAGATACGCAGTATTTT. Its protein product is CASSVGTSGSGGDTQYF.

This chain uses TRBV19 with TRBJ1-1, with D unclear. V was shortened by 11 bases and J by 13 bases, with 20 bases between the two germline ends. Germline CDR1 is LNHDA and CDR2 is SQIVND (reference sequence). The CDR3 sequence is 11 residues long. The DNA for the CDR3 is TGTGCCTTAGGAGGCTACCACGAGGTTTTCTTT. It codes for CALGGYHEVFF.

This clone was found once. The gene calls are TRBV4-2 and TRBJ2-3; perhaps TRBD2 as D (7 bases). CDR3 length equals 16 residues. Germline values: CDR1 LGHNA, CDR2 YNFKEQ. Trimming removed 7 bases from V and 2 bases from J, with 19 bases in between. The chain's CDR3 is CASTPEGGAFTDTQYF. The DNA of the CDR3 is TGTGCCAGCACCCCCGAGGGGGGGGCTTTCACAGATACGCAGTATTTT.

V usage is TRBV29-1 and J usage is TRBJ1-2; 10 nucleotides line up with TRBD1. Germline V gene data show CDR1 as SQVTM and CDR2 as ANQGSEA. The CDR3 is 13 residues long. J lost 2 bases, V lost 7 bases, and 4 bases had no gene match. This CDR3 reads CSGTDRGNYGYTF. The CDR3 DNA is TGCAGCGGGACGGACAGGGGGAACTATGGCTACACCTTC.

The rearrangement uses TRBV2 and TRBJ2-6; no clear D. The CDR3 is made up of 16 amino acids. Germline loops: CDR1 SNHLY, CDR2 FYNNEI. The germline V and J ends were trimmed by 3 bases and 0 bases, with 9 bases remaining between them. The CDR3 DNA follows: TGTGCCAGCAGTGATATATTACCCTCTGGGGCCAACGTCCTGACTTTC. This encodes CASSDILPSGANVLTF.

This sequence joins TRBV11-3 and TRBJ1-1, with no clear D. The CDR3 consists of 13 residues. Between the trimmed V and J ends, which lost 8 bases and 2 bases, there was a span of 12 bases. Germline assignment: CDR1 SGHNT and CDR2 YENEEA. In nucleotides, the CDR3 is TGTGCCAGCCCTGCAGTTAGTAACACTGAAGCTTTCTTT. Protein sequence: CASPAVSNTEAFF.

On this clone: Other nucleotide sequences from this sample produce the same CDR3. The rearrangement links TRBV6-5 to TRBJ2-6; no definite D call. The CDR3 is made up of 12 amino acids. CDR1 MNHEY and CDR2 SVGAGI come from the germline V gene. V lost 6 bases and J lost 4, with 4 bases in between. CDR3 in amino acids: CASRDGANVLTF. CDR3 coding DNA: TGTGCCAGCAGGGACGGGGCCAACGTCCTGACTTTC.